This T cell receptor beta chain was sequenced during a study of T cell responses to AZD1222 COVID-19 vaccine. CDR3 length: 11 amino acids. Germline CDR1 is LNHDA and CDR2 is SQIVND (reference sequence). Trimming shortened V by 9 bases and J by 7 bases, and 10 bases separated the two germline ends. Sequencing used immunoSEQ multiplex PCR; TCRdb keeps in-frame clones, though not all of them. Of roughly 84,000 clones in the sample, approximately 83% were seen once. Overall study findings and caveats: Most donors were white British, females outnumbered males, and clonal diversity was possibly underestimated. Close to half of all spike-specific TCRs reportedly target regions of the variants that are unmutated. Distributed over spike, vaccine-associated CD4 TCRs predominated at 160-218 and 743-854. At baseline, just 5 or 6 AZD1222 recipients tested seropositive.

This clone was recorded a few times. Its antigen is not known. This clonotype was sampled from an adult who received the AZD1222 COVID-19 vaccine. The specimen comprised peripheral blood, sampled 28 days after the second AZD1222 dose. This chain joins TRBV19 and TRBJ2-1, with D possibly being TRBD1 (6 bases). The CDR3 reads CASQGWNEQFF. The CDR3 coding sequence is TGTGCCAGCCAGGGGTGGAATGAGCAGTTCTTC.